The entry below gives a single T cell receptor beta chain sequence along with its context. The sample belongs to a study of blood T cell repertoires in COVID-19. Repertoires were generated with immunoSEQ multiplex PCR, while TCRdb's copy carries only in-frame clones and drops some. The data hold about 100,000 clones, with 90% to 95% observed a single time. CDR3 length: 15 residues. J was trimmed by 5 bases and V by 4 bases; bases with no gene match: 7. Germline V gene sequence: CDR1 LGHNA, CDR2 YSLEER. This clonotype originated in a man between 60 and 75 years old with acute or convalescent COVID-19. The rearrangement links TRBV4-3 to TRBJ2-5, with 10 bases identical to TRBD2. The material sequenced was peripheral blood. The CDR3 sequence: CASSRRTSGGETQYF. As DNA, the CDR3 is TGCGCCAGCAGCCGACGGACTAGCGGCGGGGAGACCCAGTACTTC.